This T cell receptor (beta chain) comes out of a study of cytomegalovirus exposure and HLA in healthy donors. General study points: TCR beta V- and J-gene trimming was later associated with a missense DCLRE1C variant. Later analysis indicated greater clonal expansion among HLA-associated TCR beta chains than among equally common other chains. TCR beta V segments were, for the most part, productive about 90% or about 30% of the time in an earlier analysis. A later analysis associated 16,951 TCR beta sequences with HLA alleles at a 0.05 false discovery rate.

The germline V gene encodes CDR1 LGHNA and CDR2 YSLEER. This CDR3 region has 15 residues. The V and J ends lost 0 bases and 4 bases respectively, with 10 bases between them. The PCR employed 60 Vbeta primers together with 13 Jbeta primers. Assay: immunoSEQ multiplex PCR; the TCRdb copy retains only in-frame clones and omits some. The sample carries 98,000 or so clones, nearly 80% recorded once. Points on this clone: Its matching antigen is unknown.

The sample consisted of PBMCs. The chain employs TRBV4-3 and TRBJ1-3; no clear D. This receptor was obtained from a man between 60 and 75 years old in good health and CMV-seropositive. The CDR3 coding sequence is TGCGCCAGCAGCCAAGATGCCGGTCCAGGAAACACCATATATTTT. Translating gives CASSQDAGPGNTIYF.